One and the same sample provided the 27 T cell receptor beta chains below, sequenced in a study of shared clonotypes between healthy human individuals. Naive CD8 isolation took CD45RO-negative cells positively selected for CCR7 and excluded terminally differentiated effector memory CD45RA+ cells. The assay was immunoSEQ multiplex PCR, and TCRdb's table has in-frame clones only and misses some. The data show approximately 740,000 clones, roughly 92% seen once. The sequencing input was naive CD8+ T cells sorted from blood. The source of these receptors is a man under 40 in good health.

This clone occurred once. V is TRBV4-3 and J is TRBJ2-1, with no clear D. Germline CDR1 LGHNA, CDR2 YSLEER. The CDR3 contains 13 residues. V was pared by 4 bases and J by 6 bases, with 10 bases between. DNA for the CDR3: TGCGCCAGCAGCCCGCCCATAGGCAATGAGCAGTTCTTC. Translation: CASSPPIGNEQFF.

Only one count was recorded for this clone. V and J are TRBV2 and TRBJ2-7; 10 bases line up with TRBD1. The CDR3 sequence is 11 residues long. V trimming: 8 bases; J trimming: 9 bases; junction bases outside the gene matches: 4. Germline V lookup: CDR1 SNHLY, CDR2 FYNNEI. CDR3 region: CASRDRGVQYF. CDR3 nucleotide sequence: TGTGCCAGCCGGGACAGGGGAGTGCAGTACTTC.

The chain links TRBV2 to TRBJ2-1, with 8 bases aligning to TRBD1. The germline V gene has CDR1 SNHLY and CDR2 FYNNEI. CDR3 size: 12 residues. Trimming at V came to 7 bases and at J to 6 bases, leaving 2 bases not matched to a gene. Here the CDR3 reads CASIDRGNEQFF. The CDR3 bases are TGTGCCAGCATCGACAGGGGCAATGAGCAGTTCTTC.

The CDR3 DNA is TGTGCCAGCAGCTTAGTCGGCGAAACGAACACCGGGGAGCTGTTTTTT. It encodes CASSLVGETNTGELFF. The chain joins TRBV7-2 to TRBJ2-2; D not certain. V gave up 1 base and J gave up 0 bases, with 9 bases separating them. Germline V gives CDR1 SGHTA, CDR2 FQGNSA. This CDR3 has 16 residues. Drawing the rest from reference TRBV7-2 and TRBJ2-2, the complete variable domain is GAGVSQSPSNKVTEKGKDVELRCDPISGHTALYWYRQSLGQGLEFLIYFQGNSAPDKSGLPSDRFSAERTGGSVSTLTIQRTQQEDSAVYLCASSLVGETNTGELFFGEGSRLTVL.

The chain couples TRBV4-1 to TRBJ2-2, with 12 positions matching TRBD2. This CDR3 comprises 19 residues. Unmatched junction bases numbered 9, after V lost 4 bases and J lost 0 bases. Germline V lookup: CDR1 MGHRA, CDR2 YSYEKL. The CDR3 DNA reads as TGCGCCAGCAGCCCGGAAGGGACTAGCGGGCTATCGAACACCGGGGAGCTGTTTTTT. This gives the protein CASSPEGTSGLSNTGELFF.

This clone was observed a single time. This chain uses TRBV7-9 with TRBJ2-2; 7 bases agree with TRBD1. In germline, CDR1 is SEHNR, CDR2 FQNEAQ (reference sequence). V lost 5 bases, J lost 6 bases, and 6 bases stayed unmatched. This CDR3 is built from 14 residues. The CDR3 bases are TGTGCCAGCAGCCCCCCTACAGGGGCCGGGGAGCTGTTTTTT. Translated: CASSPPTGAGELFF.

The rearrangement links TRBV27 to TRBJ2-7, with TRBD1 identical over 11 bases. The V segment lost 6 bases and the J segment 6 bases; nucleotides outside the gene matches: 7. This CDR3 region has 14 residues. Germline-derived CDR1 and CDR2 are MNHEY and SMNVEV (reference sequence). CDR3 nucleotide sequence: TGTGCCAGCAGGTCGGACAGGGGGCGAGGCGAGCAGTACTTC. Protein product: CASRSDRGRGEQYF.

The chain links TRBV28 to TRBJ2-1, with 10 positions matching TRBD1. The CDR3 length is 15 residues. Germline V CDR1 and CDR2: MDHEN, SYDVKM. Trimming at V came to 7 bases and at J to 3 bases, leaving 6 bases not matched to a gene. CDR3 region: CASISGQGVYNEQFF. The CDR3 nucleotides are TGTGCCAGCATTTCAGGACAGGGGGTCTACAATGAGCAGTTCTTC.

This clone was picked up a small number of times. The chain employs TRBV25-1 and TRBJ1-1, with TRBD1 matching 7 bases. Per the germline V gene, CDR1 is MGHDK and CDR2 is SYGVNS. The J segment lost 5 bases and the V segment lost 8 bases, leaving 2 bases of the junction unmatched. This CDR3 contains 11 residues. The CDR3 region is CASATGTEAFF. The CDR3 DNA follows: TGTGCCAGCGCGACAGGGACTGAAGCTTTCTTT.

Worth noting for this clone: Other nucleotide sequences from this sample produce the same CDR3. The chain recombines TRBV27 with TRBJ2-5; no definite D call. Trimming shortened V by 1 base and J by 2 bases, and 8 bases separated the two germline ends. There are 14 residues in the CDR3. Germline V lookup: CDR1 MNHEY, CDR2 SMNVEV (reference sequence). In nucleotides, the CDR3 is TGTGCCAGCAGTTTATTGGGTGAGCAAGAGACCCAGTACTTC. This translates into CASSLLGEQETQYF.

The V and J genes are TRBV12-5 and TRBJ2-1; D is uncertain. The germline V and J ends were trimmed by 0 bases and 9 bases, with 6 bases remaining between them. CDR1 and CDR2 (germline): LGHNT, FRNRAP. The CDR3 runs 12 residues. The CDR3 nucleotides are TGTGCTAGTGGTTTGGTCGGGCGTGAGCAGTTCTTC. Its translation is CASGLVGREQFF.

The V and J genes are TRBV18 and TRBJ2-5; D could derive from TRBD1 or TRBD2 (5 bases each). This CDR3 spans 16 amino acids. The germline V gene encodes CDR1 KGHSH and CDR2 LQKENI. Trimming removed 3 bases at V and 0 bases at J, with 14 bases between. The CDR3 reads CASSPDGDRDQETQYF. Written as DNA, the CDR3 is TGTGCCAGCTCACCTGATGGGGACCGAGACCAAGAGACCCAGTACTTC.

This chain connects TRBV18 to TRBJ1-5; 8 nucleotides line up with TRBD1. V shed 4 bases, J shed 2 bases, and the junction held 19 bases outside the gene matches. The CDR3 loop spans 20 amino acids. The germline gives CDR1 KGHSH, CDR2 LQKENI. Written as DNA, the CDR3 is TGTGCCAGCTCACGACCGGGACAGGTTACGCATGGGGGTCGCAATCAGCCCCAGCATTTT. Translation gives CASSRPGQVTHGGRNQPQHF.

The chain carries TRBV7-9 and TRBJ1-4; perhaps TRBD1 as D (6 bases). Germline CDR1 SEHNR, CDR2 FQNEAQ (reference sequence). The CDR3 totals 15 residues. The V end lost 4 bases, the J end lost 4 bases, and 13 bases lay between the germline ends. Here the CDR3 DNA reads TGTGCCAGCAGCTCCCAGGGAGGGGGTAATGAAAAACTGTTTTTT. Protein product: CASSSQGGGNEKLFF.

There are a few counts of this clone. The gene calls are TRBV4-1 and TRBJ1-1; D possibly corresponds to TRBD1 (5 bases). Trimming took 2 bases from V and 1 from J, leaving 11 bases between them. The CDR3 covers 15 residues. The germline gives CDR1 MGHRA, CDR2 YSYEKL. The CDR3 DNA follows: TGCGCCAGCAGCCAAATTTCCGGGACGAACACTGAAGCTTTCTTT. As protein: CASSQISGTNTEAFF.

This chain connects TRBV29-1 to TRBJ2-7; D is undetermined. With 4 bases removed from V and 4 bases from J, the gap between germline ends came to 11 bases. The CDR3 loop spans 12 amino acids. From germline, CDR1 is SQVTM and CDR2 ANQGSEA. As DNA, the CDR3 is TGCAGCGTTGTTATCAGCCCTTACGAGCAGTACTTC. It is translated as CSVVISPYEQYF.

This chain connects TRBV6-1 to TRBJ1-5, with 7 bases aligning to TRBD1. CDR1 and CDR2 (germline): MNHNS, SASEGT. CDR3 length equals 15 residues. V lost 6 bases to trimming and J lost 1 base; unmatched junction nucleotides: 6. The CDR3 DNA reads TGTGCCAGCAGCCACAGGGGAGGCAGCAATCAGCCCCAGCATTTT. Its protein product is CASSHRGGSNQPQHF.

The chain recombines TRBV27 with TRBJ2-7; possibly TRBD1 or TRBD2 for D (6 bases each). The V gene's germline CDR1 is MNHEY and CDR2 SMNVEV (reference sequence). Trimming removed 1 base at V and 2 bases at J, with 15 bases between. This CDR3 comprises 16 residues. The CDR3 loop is CASSLYGGGSPYEQYF. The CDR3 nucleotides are TGTGCCAGCAGTTTATACGGAGGGGGAAGCCCCTACGAGCAGTACTTC.

The DNA of the CDR3 is TGTGCCAGTACCAAACTCCGGGACGCCAGAATGAACACTGAAGCTTTCTTT. Residues: CASTKLRDARMNTEAFF. This chain joins TRBV19 and TRBJ1-1; weak D call: TRBD1 (5 bases). In germline, CDR1 is LNHDA, CDR2 SQIVND (reference sequence). This CDR3 spans 17 amino acids. Trimming removed 7 bases at V and 0 bases at J, with 21 bases between.

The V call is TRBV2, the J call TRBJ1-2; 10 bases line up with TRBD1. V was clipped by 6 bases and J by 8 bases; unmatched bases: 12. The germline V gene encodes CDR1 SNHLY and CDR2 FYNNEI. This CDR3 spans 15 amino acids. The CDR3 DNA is TGTGCCAGCAGGGAATTGGGACAGGGGTTTGAAGGCTACACCTTC. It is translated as CASRELGQGFEGYTF. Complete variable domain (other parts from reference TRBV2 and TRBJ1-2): EPEVTQTPSHQVTQMGQEVILRCVPISNHLYFYWYRQILGQKVEFLVSFYNNEISEKSEIFDDQFSVERPDGSNFTLKIRSTKLEDSAMYFCASRELGQGFEGYTFGSGTRLTVV.

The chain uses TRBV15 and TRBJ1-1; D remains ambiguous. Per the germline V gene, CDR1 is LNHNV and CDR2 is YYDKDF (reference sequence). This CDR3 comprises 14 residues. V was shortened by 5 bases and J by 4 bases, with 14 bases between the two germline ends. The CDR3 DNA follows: TGTGCCACCAGCCTTAAGGCGGGTCCCACTGAAGCTTTCTTT. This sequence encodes CATSLKAGPTEAFF.

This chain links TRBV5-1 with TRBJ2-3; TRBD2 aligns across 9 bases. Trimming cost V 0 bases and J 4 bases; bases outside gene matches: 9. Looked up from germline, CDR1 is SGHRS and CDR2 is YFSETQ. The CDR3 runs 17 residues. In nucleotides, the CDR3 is TGCGCCAGCAGCTTGGCCAGGTATAGCGGGAGAGCAGATACGCAGTATTTT. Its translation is CASSLARYSGRADTQYF.

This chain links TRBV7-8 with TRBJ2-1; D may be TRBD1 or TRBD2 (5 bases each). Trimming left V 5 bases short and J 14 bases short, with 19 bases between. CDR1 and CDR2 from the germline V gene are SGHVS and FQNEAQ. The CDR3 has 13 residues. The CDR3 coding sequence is TGTGCCAGCAGCCGAACCGGGACCCAGGTGGAGTTCTTC. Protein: CASSRTGTQVEFF.

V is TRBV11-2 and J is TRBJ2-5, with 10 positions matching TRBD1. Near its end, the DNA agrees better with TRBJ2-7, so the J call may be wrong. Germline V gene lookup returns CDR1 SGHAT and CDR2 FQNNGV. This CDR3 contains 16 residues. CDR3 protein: CASSFRKTGGADEQYF. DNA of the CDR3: TGTGCCAGCAGCTTTCGGAAGACAGGGGGCGCGGACGAGCAGTACTTC.

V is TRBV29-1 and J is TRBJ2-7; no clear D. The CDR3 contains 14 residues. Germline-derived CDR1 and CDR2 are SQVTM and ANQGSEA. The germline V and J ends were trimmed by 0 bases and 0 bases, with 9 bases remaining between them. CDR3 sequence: CSVEDGDNSYEQYF. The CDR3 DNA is TGCAGCGTTGAAGATGGAGACAACTCCTACGAGCAGTACTTC.

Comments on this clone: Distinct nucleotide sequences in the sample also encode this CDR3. In DNA, the CDR3 is TGTGCCAGCAGCCCCGGGGGTGAGCAGTTCTTC. Its protein product is CASSPGGEQFF. The chain uses TRBV9 and TRBJ2-1, with D perhaps matching TRBD2 (6 bases). The ends were cut back, 4 bases at V and 9 bases at J, with 8 bases in the middle. This CDR3 region has 11 residues. Looked up from germline, CDR1 is SGDLS and CDR2 is YYNGEE.

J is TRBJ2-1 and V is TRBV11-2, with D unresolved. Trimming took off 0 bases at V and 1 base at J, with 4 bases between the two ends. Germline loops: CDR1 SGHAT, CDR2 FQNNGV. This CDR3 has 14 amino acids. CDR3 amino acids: CASSLDISYNEQFF. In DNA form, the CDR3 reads TGTGCCAGCAGCTTAGACATTTCCTACAATGAGCAGTTCTTC.